The present TCR beta chain was sequenced within a study of graft-versus-host responses after intestinal transplantation. Study-wide background: Among the recipients, transplants were multivisceral, liver-intestinal, or isolated intestinal. Study findings and constraints: Early post-transplant HvG declines showed an association with peak circulating GvH clone levels.

Assay: immunoSEQ multiplex PCR; the TCRdb copy retains only in-frame clones and omits some. Of almost 85,000 clones listed, around 92% are singletons. With 3 bases removed from V and 3 bases from J, the gap between germline ends came to 11 bases. Germline assignment: CDR1 SEHNR and CDR2 FQNEAQ (reference sequence). The CDR3 runs 15 residues. A word on this clone: Its antigen is undetermined.

The chain combines TRBV7-9 with TRBJ1-4, with D perhaps TRBD1 (6 bases). Source: unstimulated CD4+ T cells sorted from spleen or lymph node cells, taken before intestinal transplant. This TCR was sampled from a human donor who received an intestinal transplant. The CDR3 protein is CASSFTQGANEKLFF. The DNA for the CDR3 is TGTGCCAGCAGCTTCACACAGGGAGCTAATGAAAAACTGTTTTTT.